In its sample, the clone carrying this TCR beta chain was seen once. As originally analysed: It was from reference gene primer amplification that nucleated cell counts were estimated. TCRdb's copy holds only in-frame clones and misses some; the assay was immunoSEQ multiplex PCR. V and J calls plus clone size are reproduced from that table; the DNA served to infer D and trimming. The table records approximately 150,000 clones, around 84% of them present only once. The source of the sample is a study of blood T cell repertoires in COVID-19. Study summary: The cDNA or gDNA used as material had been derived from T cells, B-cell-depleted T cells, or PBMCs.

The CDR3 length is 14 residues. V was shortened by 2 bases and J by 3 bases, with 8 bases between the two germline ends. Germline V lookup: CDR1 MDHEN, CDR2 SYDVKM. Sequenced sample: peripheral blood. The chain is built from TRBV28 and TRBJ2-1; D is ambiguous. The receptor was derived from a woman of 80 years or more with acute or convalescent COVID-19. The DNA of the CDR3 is TGTGCCAGCAGTTTAGATTACAGCTACAATGAGCAGTTCTTC. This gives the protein CASSLDYSYNEQFF.